Below are 11 T cell receptor beta chains sequenced from a single sample in a study of blood T cell repertoires in COVID-19 (dated by TCRdb to 2019 to 2021). The library relied on the immunoSEQ multiplex PCR assay. TCRdb re-hosts the immuneACCESS table, in-frame sequences only. Its copies lack some clones; in the studies checked, an unresolved V gene accounts for under half of them, and the cause for the rest is not known. The sample includes some 130,000 clones, with approximately 88% observed a single time. The ten top clones hold approximately 10% of the sample. The sequenced sample was peripheral blood. Receptors were obtained from a man between 45 and 60 years old with acute or convalescent COVID-19.

The CDR3 loop is CASSSEVGPKNIQYF. The CDR3 DNA sequence: TGTGCCAGCTCTTCCGAGGTCGGCCCCAAAAACATTCAGTACTTC. The genes are TRBV18 and TRBJ2-4, with D uncertain. CDR1 KGHSH and CDR2 LQKENI come from the germline V gene. This CDR3 has 15 amino acids. V lost 6 bases and J 2 bases, leaving 14 bases between the germline ends.

V gene TRBV15 combines with J gene TRBJ1-2; unclear D gene. The V and J ends lost 1 base and 1 base respectively, with 10 bases between them. Germline V lookup: CDR1 LNHNV, CDR2 YYDKDF (reference sequence). This CDR3 is 15 amino acids long. The chain's CDR3 is CATSRVGLLNYGYTF. CDR3 nucleotides: TGTGCCACCAGCAGAGTTGGTTTACTTAACTATGGCTACACCTTC.

The chain combines TRBV5-6 with TRBJ1-3; 7 bases are a match to TRBD1. CDR3 length equals 15 residues. V lost 0 bases to trimming and J lost 2 bases; unmatched junction nucleotides: 2. Looked up from germline, CDR1 is SGHDT and CDR2 is YYEEEE. The CDR3, as DNA: TGTGCCAGCAGCTTGGGACAGGGCACTGGAAACACCATATATTTT. Residues: CASSLGQGTGNTIYF. Drawing the rest from reference TRBV5-6 and TRBJ1-3, the complete variable domain is DAGVTQSPTHLIKTRGQQVTLRCSPKSGHDTVSWYQQALGQGPQFIFQYYEEEERQRGNFPDRFSGHQFPNYSSELNVNALLLGDSALYLCASSLGQGTGNTIYFGEGSWLTVV.

The rearrangement joins TRBV2 to TRBJ1-5, with D possibly being TRBD1 (5 bases). CDR3 length: 13 amino acids. V was clipped by 5 bases and J by 7 bases, with 12 bases between them. Germline CDR1 is SNHLY and CDR2 is FYNNEI. CDR3 residues: CASSSQGRQPQHF. CDR3 sequence (DNA): TGTGCCAGCAGTAGCCAGGGTCGGCAGCCCCAGCATTTT.

V is TRBV6-5 and J is TRBJ1-6; perhaps TRBD1 as D (5 bases). Trimming left V 7 bases short and J 7 bases short, with 17 bases between. Per the germline V gene, CDR1 is MNHEY and CDR2 is SVGAGI. The CDR3 runs to 15 residues. CDR3 coding DNA: TGTGCCAGCACCCTCGGGACTGAAGGAAATTCACCCCTCCACTTT. Translated, it gives CASTLGTEGNSPLHF.

The DNA of the CDR3 is TGTGCCAGCAGCCCCGGACAGGGCCGTCCCCCGGACACTGAAGCTTTCTTT. Its translation is CASSPGQGRPPDTEAFF. V usage is TRBV7-3 and J usage is TRBJ1-1; 8 bases are shared with TRBD1. Losses at the gene ends were 5 bases for V and 3 bases for J; bases not matched to a gene: 14. Per the germline V gene, CDR1 is SGHTA and CDR2 is FQGTGA. This CDR3 contains 17 residues.

This clone came up once. The rearrangement joins TRBV7-3 to TRBJ2-1, with D maybe TRBD1 (6 bases). This CDR3 region has 11 residues. V lost 8 bases and J 8 bases, leaving 10 bases between the germline ends. Germline V gene data show CDR1 as SGHTA and CDR2 as FQGTGA. The CDR3 sequence is CASSQGHEQFF. DNA for the CDR3: TGTGCCAGCTCACAGGGCCATGAGCAGTTCTTC.

With regard to this clone: Sequence at one end of the junction differs from germline and may be a read error. V usage is TRBV27 and J usage is TRBJ1-1; TRBD1 agrees at 10 bases. Germline V gene data show CDR1 as MNHEY and CDR2 as SMNVEV (reference sequence). The length of the CDR3 is 15 residues. CDR3 amino acids: CASSVSGTGDPEAFF. CDR3 bases: TGTGCCAGCAGTGTATCCGGGACAGGGGATCCTGAAGCTTTCTTT.

The CDR3 sequence is CASSLAGTGVDGGYTF. DNA for the CDR3: TGTGCCAGCAGCTTGGCGGGGACAGGGGTCGATGGTGGCTACACCTTC. V is TRBV5-6 and J is TRBJ1-2; TRBD1 matches 10 bases. The CDR3 has 16 residues. Germline V gene sequence: CDR1 SGHDT, CDR2 YYEEEE. J was trimmed by 7 bases and V by 0 bases; bases with no gene match: 9.

The chain carries TRBV20-1 and TRBJ1-2; no clear D gene. V was trimmed by 2 bases and J by 2 bases, leaving 3 bases between them. The CDR3 covers 11 residues. The germline CDR1 and CDR2 sequences are DFQATT and SNEGSKA (reference sequence). CDR3 loop: CSARTNYGYTF. The CDR3 bases are TGCAGTGCTAGAACAAACTATGGCTACACCTTC.

The chain recombines TRBV18 with TRBJ2-2, with 8 bases fitting TRBD1. Germline V gene sequence: CDR1 KGHSH, CDR2 LQKENI. This CDR3 spans 15 amino acids. V dropped 8 bases and J dropped 5; count of bases not matched to a gene: 10. The CDR3 DNA is TGTGCCAGCCATTATAGGACAGGGAGGACCGGGGAGCTGTTTTTT. Its protein is CASHYRTGRTGELFF.